Presented here are 23 T cell receptor beta chains from one specimen sequenced in a study of identical twins. TCRdb reprocessed the 5' RACE reads via MiXCR and lists one record per CDR3 protein. In the table there are 250,000 to 350,000 distinct CDR3 sequences, less than 9% of which are singletons. These data are also associated with another study on yellow fever vaccine responses in identical twins.

Sequencing used memory (CD45RO+) T cells sorted from blood. The receptors shown here come from a woman younger than 30 in good health.

This clonotype was detected ten times or more. The chain couples TRBV24-1 to TRBJ2-1, with 12 bases lining up with TRBD2. V trimming: 4 bases; J trimming: 7 bases; junction bases outside the gene matches: 13. From germline, CDR1 is KGHDR and CDR2 SFDVKD. The CDR3 spans 18 residues. CDR3 residues: CATSDPGLAGHRGNEQFF. In nucleotides, the CDR3 is TGTGCCACCAGTGACCCCGGACTAGCGGGACACCGGGGGAATGAGCAGTTCTTC.

This clonotype was seen many times. This rearrangement joins TRBV5-1 to TRBJ2-1, with D perhaps matching TRBD2 (6 bases). The CDR3 is 16 residues long. Looked up from germline, CDR1 is SGHRS and CDR2 is YFSETQ. Deletions cut 1 base from V and 2 bases from J, with 13 bases between. CDR3 loop: CASSLNSAGPYNEQFF. CDR3 in DNA: TGCGCCAGCAGCTTGAATTCAGCGGGCCCCTACAATGAGCAGTTCTTC.

This clonotype has just a few counts. This chain joins TRBV28 and TRBJ1-1; D is undetermined. The V and J ends lost 2 bases and 5 bases respectively, with 9 bases between them. Germline V gene lookup returns CDR1 MDHEN and CDR2 SYDVKM. The CDR3 has 13 amino acids. CDR3 DNA: TGTGCCAGCAGTTTAACAGAGAGTACTGAAGCTTTCTTT. It translates to CASSLTESTEAFF.

This clonotype came up many times. The rearrangement links TRBV5-1 to TRBJ1-2, with a possible D match to TRBD1 (5 bases). Trimming removed 2 bases from V and 3 bases from J, with 14 bases in between. Germline V gene lookup returns CDR1 SGHRS and CDR2 YFSETQ. This CDR3 comprises 15 residues. The CDR3 is CASSFSTGRDYGYTF. As DNA, the CDR3 is TGCGCCAGCAGCTTTTCGACGGGGCGCGACTATGGCTACACCTTC. The variable domain in full, completed from reference TRBV5-1 and TRBJ1-2, reads KAGVTQTPRYLIKTRGQQVTLSCSPISGHRSVSWYQQTPGQGLQFLFEYFSETQRNKGNFPGRFSGRQFSNSRSEMNVSTLELGDSALYLCASSFSTGRDYGYTFGSGTRLTVV.

This clonotype was counted ten times or more. The V call is TRBV4-1, the J call TRBJ2-1; D is unresolved. CDR1 is MGHRA and CDR2 is YSYEKL in the germline V gene. This CDR3 contains 15 residues. Trimming took off 0 bases at V and 8 bases at J, with 14 bases between the two ends. The CDR3 loop reads CASSQDLTIGDEQFF. The CDR3 coding sequence is TGCGCCAGCAGCCAAGATCTCACAATCGGAGATGAGCAGTTCTTC.

This clonotype was seen more than once but under ten times. This chain connects TRBV20-1 to TRBJ1-5; maybe TRBD1 (5 bases). Germline V gene lookup returns CDR1 DFQATT and CDR2 SNEGSKA (reference sequence). The V end lost 6 bases, the J end lost 5 bases, and 14 bases lay between the germline ends. The CDR3 has 13 residues. For the CDR3, the DNA is TGCAGTGCCTTCTTGGAAGGGGATCAGCCCCAGCATTTT. It yields the protein CSAFLEGDQPQHF.

This clonotype was seen at least ten times. The chain links TRBV10-2 to TRBJ2-1; D is possibly TRBD2 (6 bases). Trimming stripped 6 bases from V and 5 bases from J, with 17 bases between. The CDR3 length is 15 residues. Germline-derived CDR1 and CDR2 are WSHSY and SAAADI. CDR3 sequence: CASREPGLSHNEQFF. As DNA, the CDR3 is TGCGCCAGCAGAGAGCCGGGACTTTCCCACAATGAGCAGTTCTTC.

This clonotype appeared a few times. V is TRBV12-3 or TRBV12-4 and J is TRBJ2-2, with 8 bases identical to TRBD2. The CDR3 has 16 amino acids. V lost 6 bases to trimming and J lost 10 bases; unmatched junction nucleotides: 16. CDR3 bases: TGTGCCAGCAGCCCTCTACCGGGGGGGATTAAGGTGGAGCTGTTTTTT. It encodes CASSPLPGGIKVELFF.

This clonotype was counted ten times or more. The CDR3 nucleotides read TGTGCCAGCAGCGACTGGGGGCAGGGCTACACCTTC. It yields the protein CASSDWGQGYTF. The chain couples TRBV3-1 to TRBJ1-2; D might be TRBD1 (6 bases). Trimming removed 5 bases from V and 8 bases from J, with 12 bases in between. There are 12 residues in the CDR3. Germline CDR1 is LGHDT and CDR2 is YNNKEL (reference sequence).

This clonotype was seen at least ten times. The chain combines TRBV3-1 with TRBJ1-1, with D possibly being TRBD1 (6 bases). The CDR3 spans 12 residues. CDR1 and CDR2 from the germline V gene are LGHDT and YNNKEL (reference sequence). With 7 bases removed from V and 3 bases from J, the gap between germline ends came to 9 bases. The CDR3 sequence: CASTSGDTEAFF. The CDR3 region has the DNA TGTGCCAGCACCTCAGGGGACACTGAAGCTTTCTTT.

Only a few counts were recorded for this clonotype. The chain links TRBV29-1 to TRBJ2-1; D uncertain. The V gene lost 4 bases and the J gene lost 0 bases, with 10 bases spanning the gap. This CDR3 is 14 amino acids long. The germline gives CDR1 SQVTM, CDR2 ANQGSEA. CDR3 protein: CSVAGLSSYNEQFF. CDR3 nucleotides: TGCAGCGTTGCGGGCTTGAGCTCCTACAATGAGCAGTTCTTC.

This clonotype was seen ten or more times. This chain connects TRBV10-3 to TRBJ2-1; D might be TRBD2 (5 bases). This CDR3 comprises 14 residues. V lost 4 bases to trimming and J lost 7 bases, with 14 bases between them. The germline V gene has CDR1 ENHRY and CDR2 SYGVKD. The CDR3 coding sequence is TGTGCCATCAGTGCAATCGGGGAGTTGAATGAGCAGTTCTTC. This encodes CAISAIGELNEQFF.

Only a few counts were recorded for this clonotype. The chain links TRBV7-6 to TRBJ1-1, with 7 bases identical to TRBD1. Trimming cost V 5 bases and J 4 bases; bases outside gene matches: 10. This CDR3 is built from 15 residues. Germline loops: CDR1 SGHVS, CDR2 FNYEAQ. The CDR3 sequence is CASSRNRGTGTEAFF. For the CDR3, the DNA is TGTGCCAGCAGCCGTAACAGGGGTACGGGCACTGAAGCTTTCTTT.

This clonotype appeared a few times. This rearrangement joins TRBV27 to TRBJ2-7; possibly TRBD1 for D (5 bases). The CDR3 is 12 amino acids. Trimming shortened V by 5 bases and J by 2 bases, and 7 bases separated the two germline ends. Germline V lookup: CDR1 MNHEY, CDR2 SMNVEV (reference sequence). The DNA of the CDR3 is TGTGCCAGCAGTGCAGGGCCCTACGAGCAGTACGTC. Protein sequence: CASSAGPYEQYV.

This clonotype was picked up a small number of times. The J gene is TRBJ1-4, the V gene TRBV6-1; 7 bases fit TRBD1. From germline, CDR1 is MNHNS and CDR2 SASEGT. The trim removed 4 bases at V and 4 bases at J, leaving 3 bases unmatched. The CDR3 totals 14 residues. CDR3 bases: TGTGCCAGCAGTGTGACAGGGATTAATGAAAAACTGTTTTTT. As protein: CASSVTGINEKLFF.

This clonotype was picked up a small number of times. This chain joins TRBV10-3 and TRBJ2-7; 10 bases map to TRBD1. The CDR3 is made up of 15 amino acids. The trim removed 4 bases at V and 2 bases at J, leaving 5 bases unmatched. Germline V gene sequence: CDR1 ENHRY, CDR2 SYGVKD. The CDR3 here is CAISADRGAPYEQYF. CDR3 nucleotide sequence: TGTGCCATCAGTGCGGACAGGGGGGCCCCCTACGAGCAGTACTTC.

Only a few counts were recorded for this clonotype. The CDR3 bases are TGTGCCAGCAAGCCTCGATTCTCATCGGGACTGCTAGCCAAAAACATTCAGTACTTC. As protein: CASKPRFSSGLLAKNIQYF. V is TRBV3-1 and J is TRBJ2-4, with a weak D call TRBD2 (6 bases). Germline assignment: CDR1 LGHDT and CDR2 YNNKEL (reference sequence). The germline V and J ends were trimmed by 7 bases and 0 bases, with 25 bases remaining between them. CDR3 size: 19 residues.

This chain links TRBV7-2 with TRBJ1-4; D call uncertain. This CDR3 contains 13 residues. The V end lost 1 base, the J end lost 8 bases, and 8 bases lay between the germline ends. Germline V gene sequence: CDR1 SGHTA, CDR2 FQGNSA. The CDR3 region has the DNA TGTGCCAGCAGCTTAGTTTATCGGGAAAAACTGTTTTTT. Translating gives CASSLVYREKLFF.

The J gene is TRBJ1-5, the V gene TRBV24-1, with 7 bases lining up with TRBD1. The CDR3 runs 15 residues. V lost 3 bases, J lost 8 bases, and 9 bases stayed unmatched. Germline V lookup: CDR1 KGHDR, CDR2 SFDVKD. The CDR3 sequence: CATSDDWQGGEPQHF. CDR3 sequence (DNA): TGTGCCACCAGTGATGATTGGCAGGGGGGAGAGCCCCAGCATTTT.

This clonotype was observed many times. The chain has TRBV3-1 and TRBJ2-5, with 11 bases fitting TRBD2. The CDR3 length is 17 residues. V trimming: 4 bases; J trimming: 3 bases; junction bases outside the gene matches: 10. The germline V gene has CDR1 LGHDT and CDR2 YNNKEL (reference sequence). DNA for the CDR3: TGTGCCAGCAGCCCCGGAACTAGCGGGAGTTCTAAAGAGACCCAGTACTTC. This sequence encodes CASSPGTSGSSKETQYF.

The chain uses TRBV6-5 and TRBJ1-1, with a possible D match to TRBD1 (6 bases). Germline loops: CDR1 MNHEY, CDR2 SVGAGI. CDR3 size: 15 residues. The V gene lost 5 bases and the J gene lost 0 bases, with 13 bases spanning the gap. CDR3 in DNA: TGTGCCAGCAGTATACAGGGAGGGCTGAACACTGAAGCTTTCTTT. Its translation: CASSIQGGLNTEAFF.

CDR3 residues: CASSAPGTGYLDEQFF. The CDR3 DNA follows: TGTGCCAGCAGTGCCCCGGGGACAGGGTATTTGGATGAGCAGTTCTTC. V gene TRBV28 combines with J gene TRBJ2-1, with 9 bases matching TRBD1. In germline, CDR1 is MDHEN, CDR2 SYDVKM. With V trimmed by 5 bases and J by 8 bases, 13 bases remained unmatched. This CDR3 region has 16 residues.

The sample holds many counts of this clonotype. The V call is TRBV24-1, the J call TRBJ2-1; 10 bases fit TRBD2. The CDR3 extends over 15 amino acids. V was pared by 2 bases and J by 5 bases, with 2 bases of the junction left unmatched. Germline lookup yields CDR1 KGHDR and CDR2 SFDVKD. This CDR3 is CATSDWTSGNNEQFF. For the CDR3, the DNA is TGTGCCACCAGTGATTGGACTAGCGGAAACAATGAGCAGTTCTTC.